This paragraph covers one T cell receptor beta chain sequence. The sample belongs to a study of cytomegalovirus exposure and HLA in healthy donors. In the study overall: The approximately 110 validation repertoires used a platform that matched the one used for the roughly 700 first-cohort repertoires, as a later analysis reported.

This CDR3 comprises 13 residues. Looked up from germline, CDR1 is SGHTA and CDR2 is FQGNSA. The V end lost 2 bases, the J end lost 5 bases, and 7 bases lay between the germline ends. Produced via immunoSEQ multiplex PCR; TCRdb's table is partial and in-frame only. Of roughly 130,000 clones listed, around nine tenths are singletons. The chain recombines TRBV7-2 with TRBJ1-5; D unclear. The TCR sequence derives from a man aged 25 to 40 in good health and CMV-seronegative. Sequencing input: PBMCs. The CDR3 DNA follows: TGTGCCAGCAGCTTAAGCCGAGATCAGCCCCAGCATTTT. Translated, it gives CASSLSRDQPQHF.